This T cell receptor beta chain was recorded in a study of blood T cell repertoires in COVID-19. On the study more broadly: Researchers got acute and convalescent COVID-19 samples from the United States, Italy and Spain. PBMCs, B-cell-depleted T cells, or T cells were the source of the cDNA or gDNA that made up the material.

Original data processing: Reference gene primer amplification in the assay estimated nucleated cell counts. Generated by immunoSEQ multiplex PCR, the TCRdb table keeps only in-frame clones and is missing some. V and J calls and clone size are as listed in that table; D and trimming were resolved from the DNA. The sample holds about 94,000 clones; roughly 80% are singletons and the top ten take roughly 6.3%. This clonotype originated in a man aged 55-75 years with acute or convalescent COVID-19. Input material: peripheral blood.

The CDR3 region has the DNA TGTGCCAGCAGCCAAGTGTCAGGTCACACTGAAGCTTTCTTT. Protein: CASSQVSGHTEAFF. V gene TRBV3-1 (or the pseudogene TRBV3-2) combines with J gene TRBJ1-1; D gene ambiguous. Germline assignment: CDR1 LGHDT and CDR2 YNNKEL (reference sequence). Trimming pared 1 base from V and 3 bases from J, leaving 9 bases between. The CDR3 length is 14 residues.